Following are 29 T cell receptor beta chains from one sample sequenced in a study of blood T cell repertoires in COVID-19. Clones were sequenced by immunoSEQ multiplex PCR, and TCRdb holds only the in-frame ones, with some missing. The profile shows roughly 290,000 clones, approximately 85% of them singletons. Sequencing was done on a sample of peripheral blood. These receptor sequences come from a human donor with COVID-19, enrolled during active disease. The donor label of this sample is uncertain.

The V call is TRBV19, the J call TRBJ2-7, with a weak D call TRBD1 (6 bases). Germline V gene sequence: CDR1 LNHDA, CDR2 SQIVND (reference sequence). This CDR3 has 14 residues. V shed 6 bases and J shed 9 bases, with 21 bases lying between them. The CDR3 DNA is TGTGCCAGTAGCTTGACAGGCCCCCCTCCCGGGCAGTACTTC. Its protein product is CASSLTGPPPGQYF.

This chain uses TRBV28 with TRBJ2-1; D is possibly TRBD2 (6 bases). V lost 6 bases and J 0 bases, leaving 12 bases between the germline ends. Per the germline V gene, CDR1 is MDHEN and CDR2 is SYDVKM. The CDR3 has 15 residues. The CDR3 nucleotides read TGTGCCAGCAGCCGTTGGGGGGTCTCCTACAATGAGCAGTTCTTC. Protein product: CASSRWGVSYNEQFF. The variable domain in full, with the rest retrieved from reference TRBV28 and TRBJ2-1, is DVKVTQSSRYLVKRTGEKVFLECVQDMDHENMFWYRQDPGLGLRLIYFSYDVKMKEKGDIPEGYSVSREKKERFSLILESASTNQTSMYLCASSRWGVSYNEQFFGPGTRLTVL.

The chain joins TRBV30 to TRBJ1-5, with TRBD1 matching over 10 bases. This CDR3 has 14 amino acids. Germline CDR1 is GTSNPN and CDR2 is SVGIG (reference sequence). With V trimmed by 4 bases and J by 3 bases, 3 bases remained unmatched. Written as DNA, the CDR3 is TGTGCCTGGACGGACAGGGGGGCCAATCAGCCCCAGCATTTT. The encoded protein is CAWTDRGANQPQHF.

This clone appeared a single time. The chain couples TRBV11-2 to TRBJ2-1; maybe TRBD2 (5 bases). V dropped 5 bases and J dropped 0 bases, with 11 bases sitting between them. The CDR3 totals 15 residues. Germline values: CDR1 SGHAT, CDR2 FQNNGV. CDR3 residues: CASSHSGSSYNEQFF. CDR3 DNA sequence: TGTGCCAGCAGCCACAGCGGAAGCTCCTACAATGAGCAGTTCTTC.

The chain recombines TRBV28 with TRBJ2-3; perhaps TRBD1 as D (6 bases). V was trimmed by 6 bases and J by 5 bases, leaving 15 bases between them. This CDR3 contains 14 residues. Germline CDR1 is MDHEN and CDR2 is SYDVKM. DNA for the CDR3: TGTGCCAGCAGCCATGGGGGCATTGGAGATACGCAGTATTTT. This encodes CASSHGGIGDTQYF.

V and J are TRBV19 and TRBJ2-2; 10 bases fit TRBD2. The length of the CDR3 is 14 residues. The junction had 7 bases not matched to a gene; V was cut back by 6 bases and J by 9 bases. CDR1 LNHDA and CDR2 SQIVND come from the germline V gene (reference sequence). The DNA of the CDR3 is TGTGCCAGTAGGGCTAGCGGGAGTCTCCGGGAGCTGTTTTTT. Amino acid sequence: CASRASGSLRELFF.

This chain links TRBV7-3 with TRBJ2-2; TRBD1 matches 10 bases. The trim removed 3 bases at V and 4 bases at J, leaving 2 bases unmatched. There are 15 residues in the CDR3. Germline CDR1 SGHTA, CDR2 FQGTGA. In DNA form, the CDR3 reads TGTGCCAGCAGCTTGGACAGGGGGAGCACCGGGGAGCTGTTTTTT. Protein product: CASSLDRGSTGELFF.

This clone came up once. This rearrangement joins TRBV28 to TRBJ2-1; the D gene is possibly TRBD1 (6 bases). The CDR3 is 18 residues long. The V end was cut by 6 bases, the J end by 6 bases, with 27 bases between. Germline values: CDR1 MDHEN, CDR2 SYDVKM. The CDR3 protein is CASRRPPDRSFSGNEQFF. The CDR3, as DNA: TGTGCCAGCAGGCGACCCCCCGACAGGTCCTTCTCGGGCAATGAGCAGTTCTTC.

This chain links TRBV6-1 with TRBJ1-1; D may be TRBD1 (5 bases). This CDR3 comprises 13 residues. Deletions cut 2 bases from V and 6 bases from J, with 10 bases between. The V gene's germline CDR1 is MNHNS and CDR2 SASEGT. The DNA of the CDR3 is TGTGCCAGCAGTGAAAGAAGGGGTGCTGAAGCTTTCTTT. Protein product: CASSERRGAEAFF.

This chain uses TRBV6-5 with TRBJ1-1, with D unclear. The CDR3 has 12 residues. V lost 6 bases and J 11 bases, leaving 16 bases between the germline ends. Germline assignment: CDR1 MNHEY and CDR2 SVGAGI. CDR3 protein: CASSREGGRAFF. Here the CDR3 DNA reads TGTGCCAGCAGCCGCGAGGGTGGGAGGGCTTTCTTT.

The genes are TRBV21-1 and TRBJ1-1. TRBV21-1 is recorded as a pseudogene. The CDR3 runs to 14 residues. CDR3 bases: TGTGCCAGCAGCGCTAACGGGTGTATCGCTGAAGCTTTCTTT. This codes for CASSANGCIAEAFF.

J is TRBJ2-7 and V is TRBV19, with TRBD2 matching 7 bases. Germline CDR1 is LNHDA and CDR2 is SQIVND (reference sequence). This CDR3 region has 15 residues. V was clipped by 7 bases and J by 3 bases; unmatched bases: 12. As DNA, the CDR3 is TGTGCCAGTACCCGGACTGCCAGCGGGATCTACGAGCAGTACTTC. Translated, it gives CASTRTASGIYEQYF. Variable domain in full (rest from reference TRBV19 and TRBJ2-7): DGGITQSPKYLFRKEGQNVTLSCEQNLNHDAMYWYRQDPGQGLRLIYYSQIVNDFQKGDIAEGYSVSREKKESFPLTVTSAQKNPTAFYLCASTRTASGIYEQYFGPGTRLTVT.

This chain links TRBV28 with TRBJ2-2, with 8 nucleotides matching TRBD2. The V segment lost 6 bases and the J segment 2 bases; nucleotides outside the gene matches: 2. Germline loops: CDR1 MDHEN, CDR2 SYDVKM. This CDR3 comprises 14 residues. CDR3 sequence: CASRTSVNTGELFF. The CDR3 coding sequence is TGTGCCAGCAGGACTAGCGTTAACACCGGGGAGCTGTTTTTT.

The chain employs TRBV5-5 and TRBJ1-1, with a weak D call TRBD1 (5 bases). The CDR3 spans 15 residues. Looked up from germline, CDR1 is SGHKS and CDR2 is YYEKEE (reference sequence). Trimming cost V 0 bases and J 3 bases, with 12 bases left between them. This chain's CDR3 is CASSLAGGVDTEAFF. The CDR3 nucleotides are TGTGCCAGCAGCTTGGCGGGAGGGGTGGACACTGAAGCTTTCTTT.

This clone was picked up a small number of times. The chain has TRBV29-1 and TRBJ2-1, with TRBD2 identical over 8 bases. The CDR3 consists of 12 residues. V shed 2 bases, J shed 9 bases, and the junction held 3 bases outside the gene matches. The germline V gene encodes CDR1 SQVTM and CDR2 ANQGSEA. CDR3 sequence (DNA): TGCAGCGTTGAAACTAGCGGATTTGAGCAGTTCTTC. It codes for CSVETSGFEQFF.

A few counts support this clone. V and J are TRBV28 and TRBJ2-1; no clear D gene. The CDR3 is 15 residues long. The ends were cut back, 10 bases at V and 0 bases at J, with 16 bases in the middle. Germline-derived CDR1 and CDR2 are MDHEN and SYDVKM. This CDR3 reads CATTRVLSSYNEQFF. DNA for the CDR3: TGTGCCACCACCCGGGTCCTTAGCTCCTACAATGAGCAGTTCTTC.

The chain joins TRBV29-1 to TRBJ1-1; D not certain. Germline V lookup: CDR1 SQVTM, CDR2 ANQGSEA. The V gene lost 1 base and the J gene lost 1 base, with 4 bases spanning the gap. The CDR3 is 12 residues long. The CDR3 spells CSVEARNTEAFF. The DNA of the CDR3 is TGCAGCGTTGAAGCCAGGAACACTGAAGCTTTCTTT. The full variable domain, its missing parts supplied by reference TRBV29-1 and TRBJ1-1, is SAVISQKPSRDICQRGTSLTIQCQVDSQVTMMFWYRQQPGQSLTLIATANQGSEATYESGFVIDKFPISRPNLTFSTLTVSNMSPEDSSIYLCSVEARNTEAFFGQGTRLTVV.

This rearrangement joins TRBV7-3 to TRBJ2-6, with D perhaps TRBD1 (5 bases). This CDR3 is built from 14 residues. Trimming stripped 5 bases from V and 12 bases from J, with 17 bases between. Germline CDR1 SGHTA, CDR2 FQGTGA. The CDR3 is CASSPVTTQGVLTF. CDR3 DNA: TGTGCCAGCAGCCCGGTCACCACCCAGGGCGTCCTGACTTTC.

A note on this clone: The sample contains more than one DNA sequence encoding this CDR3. CDR3 nucleotides: TGCGCCAGCAGCTTGGGGGGACAGGGTGGCCACGAGCAGTACTTC. This translates into CASSLGGQGGHEQYF. The chain joins TRBV5-1 to TRBJ2-7; TRBD1 aligns across 9 bases. The CDR3 is 15 amino acids. Germline loops: CDR1 SGHRS, CDR2 YFSETQ. Germline trimming cut 0 bases from V and 5 bases from J; bases unmatched to any gene: 6.

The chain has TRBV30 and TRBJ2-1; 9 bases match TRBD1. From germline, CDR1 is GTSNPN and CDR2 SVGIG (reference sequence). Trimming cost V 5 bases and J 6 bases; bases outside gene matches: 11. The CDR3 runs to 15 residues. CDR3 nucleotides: TGTGCCTGGGAATCCGGGACAGGGTTAATCAATGAGCAGTTCTTC. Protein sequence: CAWESGTGLINEQFF.

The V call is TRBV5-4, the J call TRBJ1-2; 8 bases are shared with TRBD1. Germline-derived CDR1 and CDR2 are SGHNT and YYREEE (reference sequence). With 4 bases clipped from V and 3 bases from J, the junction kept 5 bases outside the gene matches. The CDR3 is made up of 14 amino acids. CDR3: CASSAGTGDYGYTF. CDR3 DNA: TGTGCCAGCAGCGCGGGGACAGGAGACTATGGCTACACCTTC.

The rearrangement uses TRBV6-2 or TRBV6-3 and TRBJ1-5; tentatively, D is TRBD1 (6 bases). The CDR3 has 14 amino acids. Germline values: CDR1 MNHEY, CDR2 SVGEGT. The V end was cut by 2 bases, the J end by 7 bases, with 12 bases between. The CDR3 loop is CASSYGGAKQPQHF. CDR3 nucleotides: TGTGCCAGCAGTTACGGGGGGGCAAAGCAGCCCCAGCATTTT.

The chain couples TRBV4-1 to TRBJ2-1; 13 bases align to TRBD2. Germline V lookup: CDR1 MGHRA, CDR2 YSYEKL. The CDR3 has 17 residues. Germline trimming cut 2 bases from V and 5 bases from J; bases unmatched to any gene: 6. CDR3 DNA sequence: TGCGCCAGCAGCCAACCTGGGGGGACTAGCGGGAACAATGAGCAGTTCTTC. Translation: CASSQPGGTSGNNEQFF.

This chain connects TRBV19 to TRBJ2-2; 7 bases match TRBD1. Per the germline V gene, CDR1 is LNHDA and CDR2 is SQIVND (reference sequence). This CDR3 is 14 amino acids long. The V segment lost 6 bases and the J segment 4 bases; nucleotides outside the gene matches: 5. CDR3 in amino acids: CASRPGQFTGELFF. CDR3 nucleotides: TGTGCCAGTAGGCCGGGACAGTTCACCGGGGAGCTGTTTTTT.

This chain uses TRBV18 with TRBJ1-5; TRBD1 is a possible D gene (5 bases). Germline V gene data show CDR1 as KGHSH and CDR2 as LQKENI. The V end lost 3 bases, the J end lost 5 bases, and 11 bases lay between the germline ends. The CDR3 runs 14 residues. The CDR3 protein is CASSPGGVDQPQHF. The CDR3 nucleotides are TGTGCCAGCTCACCGGGGGGTGTCGATCAGCCCCAGCATTTT.

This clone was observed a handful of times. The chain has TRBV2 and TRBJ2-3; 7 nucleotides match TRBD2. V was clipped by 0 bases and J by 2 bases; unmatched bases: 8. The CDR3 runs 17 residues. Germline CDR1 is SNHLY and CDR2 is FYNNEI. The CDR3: CASSEAPPAGFTDTQYF. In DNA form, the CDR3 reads TGTGCCAGCAGTGAAGCCCCACCAGCGGGATTCACAGATACGCAGTATTTT.

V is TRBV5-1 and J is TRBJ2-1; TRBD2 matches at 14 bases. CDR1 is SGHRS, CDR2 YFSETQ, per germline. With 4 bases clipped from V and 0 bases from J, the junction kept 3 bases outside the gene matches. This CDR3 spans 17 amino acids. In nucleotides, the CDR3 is TGCGCCAGCAGCCCAGGGACTAGCGGGAGCTCCTACAATGAGCAGTTCTTC. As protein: CASSPGTSGSSYNEQFF.

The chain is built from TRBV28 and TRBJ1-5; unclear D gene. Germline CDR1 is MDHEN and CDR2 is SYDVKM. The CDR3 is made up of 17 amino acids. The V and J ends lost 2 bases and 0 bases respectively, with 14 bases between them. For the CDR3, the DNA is TGTGCCAGCAGTTTACCAGACTTCCCCCCTAGCAATCAGCCCCAGCATTTT. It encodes CASSLPDFPPSNQPQHF.

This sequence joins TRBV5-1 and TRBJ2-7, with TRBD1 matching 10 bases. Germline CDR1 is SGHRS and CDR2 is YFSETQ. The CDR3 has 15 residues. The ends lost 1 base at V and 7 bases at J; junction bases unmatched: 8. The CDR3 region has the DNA TGCGCCAGCAGCTTGAGACAGGGGGCCCCTAAGGAGCAGTACTTC. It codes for CASSLRQGAPKEQYF.